These 8 T cell receptor beta chains share one sample of origin, sequenced in a study of shared clonotypes between healthy human individuals. The method was immunoSEQ multiplex PCR; TCRdb's version includes in-frame clones alone and lacks a portion of them. The table records 950,000 to 1,100,000 clones, around 76% of them present only once. The sequencing input was memory CD4+ T cells sorted from blood. As to subset: CD45RA-negative fraction. Receptors were obtained from a man aged 18 to 29 in good health.

V and J are TRBV4-1 and TRBJ2-2, with D possibly called TRBD1 or TRBD2 (6 bases each). The V and J ends lost 4 bases and 4 bases respectively, with 10 bases between them. Germline CDR1 is MGHRA and CDR2 is YSYEKL. The CDR3 is 14 residues long. The DNA for the CDR3 is TGCGCCAGCAGCCCCAGGGGAGGCACCGGGGAGCTGTTTTTT. This encodes CASSPRGGTGELFF.

The rearrangement uses TRBV5-1 and TRBJ1-1; D gene ambiguous. This CDR3 is built from 16 residues. Looked up from germline, CDR1 is SGHRS and CDR2 is YFSETQ. With 3 bases removed from V and 3 bases from J, the gap between germline ends came to 18 bases. The CDR3 reads CASSSRYGVKDTEAFF. For the CDR3, the DNA is TGCGCCAGCAGCTCGCGCTATGGGGTCAAGGACACTGAAGCTTTCTTT.

The genes are TRBV2 and TRBJ2-5; D is unresolved. Trimming stripped 8 bases from V and 10 bases from J, with 17 bases between. CDR3 length equals 12 residues. Germline V gene lookup returns CDR1 SNHLY and CDR2 FYNNEI. CDR3 residues: CASDTSSKHQYF. The CDR3 nucleotides read TGTGCCAGCGATACCTCGAGCAAGCACCAGTACTTC.

In its sample, this clone was seen once. This sequence is one base from a far larger clone and is likely a read error. The chain combines TRBV7-9 with TRBJ1-2; 7 bases align to TRBD1. The CDR3 covers 13 residues. Germline V gene data show CDR1 as SEHNR and CDR2 as FQNEAQ (reference sequence). After removal of 3 bases from V and 3 bases from J, the junction contained 1 base not matched to a gene. This CDR3 reads CASSFGTDYGYTF. CDR3 DNA: TGTGCCAGCAGCTTCGGGACAGACTATGGCTACACCTTC.

The chain carries TRBV30 and TRBJ2-7; 7 bases align to TRBD1. Germline trimming cut 2 bases from V and 1 base from J; bases unmatched to any gene: 2. CDR1 is GTSNPN, CDR2 SVGIG, per germline (reference sequence). The CDR3 is 13 residues long. The CDR3 DNA is TGTGCCTGGAGTATACAGGGGTCCTACGAGCAGTACTTC. Translation gives CAWSIQGSYEQYF.

The chain combines TRBV10-3 with TRBJ2-7; 9 bases align to TRBD2. Germline values: CDR1 ENHRY, CDR2 SYGVKD. The ends lost 6 bases at V and 6 bases at J; junction bases unmatched: 12. The CDR3 length is 15 residues. The CDR3 DNA is TGTGCCATCAGAGCCTTTGGCGGGAGGGGTTCCGAGCAGTACTTC. Translating gives CAIRAFGGRGSEQYF.

V is TRBV6-6 and J is TRBJ2-5; D is perhaps TRBD1 or TRBD2 (6 bases each). The CDR3 is 14 residues long. The V end was cut by 4 bases, the J end by 6 bases, with 15 bases between. Per the germline V gene, CDR1 is MNHNY and CDR2 is SVGAGI (reference sequence). The CDR3 DNA follows: TGTGCCAGCAGTTCTTGGGGGGCCGCGAAGACCCAGTACTTC. Translation: CASSSWGAAKTQYF.

The rearrangement links TRBV6-1 to TRBJ2-1; D gene ambiguous. CDR1 and CDR2 from the germline V gene are MNHNS and SASEGT. Trimming left V 5 bases short and J 6 bases short, with 11 bases between. This CDR3 contains 13 residues. This CDR3 is CASSIGLFNEQFF. The CDR3 bases are TGTGCCAGCAGTATCGGCCTCTTCAATGAGCAGTTCTTC.